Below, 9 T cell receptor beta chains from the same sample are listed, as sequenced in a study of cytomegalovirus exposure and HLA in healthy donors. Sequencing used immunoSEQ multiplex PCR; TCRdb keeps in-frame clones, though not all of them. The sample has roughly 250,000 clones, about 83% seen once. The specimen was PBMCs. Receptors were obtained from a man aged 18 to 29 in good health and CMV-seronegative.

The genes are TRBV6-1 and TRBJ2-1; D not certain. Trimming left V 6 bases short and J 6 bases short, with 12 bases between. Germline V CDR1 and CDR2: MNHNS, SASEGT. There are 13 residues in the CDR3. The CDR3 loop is CASSELSFNEQFF. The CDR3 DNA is TGTGCCAGCAGCGAGCTTAGTTTCAATGAGCAGTTCTTC.

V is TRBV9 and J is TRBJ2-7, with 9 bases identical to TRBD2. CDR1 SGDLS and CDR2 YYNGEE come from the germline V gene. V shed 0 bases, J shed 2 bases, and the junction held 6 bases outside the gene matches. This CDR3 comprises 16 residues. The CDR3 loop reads CASSVGSGSRTYEQYF. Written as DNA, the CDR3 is TGTGCCAGCAGCGTAGGTAGCGGGAGTAGGACCTACGAGCAGTACTTC.

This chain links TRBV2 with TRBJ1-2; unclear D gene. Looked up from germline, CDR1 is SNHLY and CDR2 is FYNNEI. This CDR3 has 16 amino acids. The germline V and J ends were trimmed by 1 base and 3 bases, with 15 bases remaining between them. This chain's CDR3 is CASSEEVLLVYYGYTF. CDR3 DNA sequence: TGTGCCAGCAGTGAAGAAGTCCTACTAGTGTACTATGGCTACACCTTC. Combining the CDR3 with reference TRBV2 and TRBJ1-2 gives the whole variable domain EPEVTQTPSHQVTQMGQEVILRCVPISNHLYFYWYRQILGQKVEFLVSFYNNEISEKSEIFDDQFSVERPDGSNFTLKIRSTKLEDSAMYFCASSEEVLLVYYGYTFGSGTRLTVV.

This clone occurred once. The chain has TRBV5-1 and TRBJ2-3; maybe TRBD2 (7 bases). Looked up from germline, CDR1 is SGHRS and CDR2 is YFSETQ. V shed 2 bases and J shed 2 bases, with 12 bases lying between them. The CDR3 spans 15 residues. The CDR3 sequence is CASSFSGGDTDTQYF. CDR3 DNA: TGCGCCAGCAGCTTTTCGGGGGGCGACACAGATACGCAGTATTTT. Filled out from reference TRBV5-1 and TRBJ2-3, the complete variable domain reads KAGVTQTPRYLIKTRGQQVTLSCSPISGHRSVSWYQQTPGQGLQFLFEYFSETQRNKGNFPGRFSGRQFSNSRSEMNVSTLELGDSALYLCASSFSGGDTDTQYFGPGTRLTVL.

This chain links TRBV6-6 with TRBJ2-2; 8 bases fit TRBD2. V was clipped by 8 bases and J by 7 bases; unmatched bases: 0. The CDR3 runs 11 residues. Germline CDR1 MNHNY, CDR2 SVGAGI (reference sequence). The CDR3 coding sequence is TGTGCCAGCCGGGAGGGCGGGGAGCTGTTTTTT. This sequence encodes CASREGGELFF.

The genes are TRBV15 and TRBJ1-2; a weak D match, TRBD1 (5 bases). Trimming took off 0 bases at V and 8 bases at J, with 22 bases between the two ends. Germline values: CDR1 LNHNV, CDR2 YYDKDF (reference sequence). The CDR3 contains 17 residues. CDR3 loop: CATSREGGVVKPSGYTF. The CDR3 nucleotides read TGTGCCACCAGCAGAGAGGGGGGAGTTGTAAAGCCGAGCGGCTACACCTTC.

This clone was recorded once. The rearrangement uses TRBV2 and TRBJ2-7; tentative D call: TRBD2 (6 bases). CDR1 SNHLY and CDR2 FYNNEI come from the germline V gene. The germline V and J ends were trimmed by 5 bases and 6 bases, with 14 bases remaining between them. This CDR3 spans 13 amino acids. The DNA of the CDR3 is TGTGCCAGCAGTTTGGAGGGGCCCAGCGAGCAGTACTTC. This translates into CASSLEGPSEQYF. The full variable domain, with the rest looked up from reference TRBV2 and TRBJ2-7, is EPEVTQTPSHQVTQMGQEVILRCVPISNHLYFYWYRQILGQKVEFLVSFYNNEISEKSEIFDDQFSVERPDGSNFTLKIRSTKLEDSAMYFCASSLEGPSEQYFGPGTRLTVT.

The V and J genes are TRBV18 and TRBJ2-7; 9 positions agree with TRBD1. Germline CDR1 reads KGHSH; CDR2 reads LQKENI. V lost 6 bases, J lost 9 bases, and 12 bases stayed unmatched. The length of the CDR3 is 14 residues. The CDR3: CASSSRDREGAQYF. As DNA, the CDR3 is TGTGCCAGCTCGTCCCGGGACAGGGAAGGTGCGCAGTACTTC.

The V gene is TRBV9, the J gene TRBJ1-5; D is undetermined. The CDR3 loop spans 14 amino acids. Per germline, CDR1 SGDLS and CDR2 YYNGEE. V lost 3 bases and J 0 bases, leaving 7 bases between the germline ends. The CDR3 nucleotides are TGTGCCAGCAGCGGAGACTATAGCAATCAGCCCCAGCATTTT. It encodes CASSGDYSNQPQHF.